These T cell receptor beta chains were read from a single sample in a study of cytomegalovirus exposure and HLA in healthy donors. Using immunoSEQ multiplex PCR, the repertoire was profiled, and TCRdb retains in-frame clones only, with some absent. The table has more than 95,000 clones, approximately 80% seen once. Sample: PBMCs. These receptors were collected from a woman between 40 and 55 years old in good health and CMV-seropositive. Both conserved end residues are part of each CDR3. The D gene is left open where the match is weak. Clone size, where shown, is once, few, many, or a class for clones that have expanded.

D gene: NA
J gene: TRBJ1-6
V gene: TRBV5-1
clone size: NA
CDR3 DNA: TGCGCCAGCAGCTTGGAGCCAGGTGGTAATTCACCCCTCCACTTT
CDR3 protein: CASSLEPGGNSPLHF

D gene: NA
J gene: TRBJ1-2
V gene: TRBV28
clone size: NA
CDR3 DNA: TGTGCCAGCAGTTCCAACAACCGGCGGGGCTACACCTTC
CDR3 protein: CASSSNNRRGYTF

D gene: TRBD1
J gene: TRBJ2-3
V gene: TRBV27
clone size: once
CDR3 DNA: TGTGCCAGCAGTCCGACAGGGCTCAACACAGATACGCAGTATTTT
CDR3 protein: CASSPTGLNTDTQYF

D gene: TRBD2
J gene: TRBJ2-7
V gene: TRBV5-6
clone size: few
CDR3 DNA: TGTGCCAGCAGCTTGGACCTGGGGGGGAGAGAGCAGTACTTC
CDR3 protein: CASSLDLGGREQYF

D gene: NA
J gene: TRBJ2-5
V gene: TRBV11-2
clone size: NA
CDR3 DNA: TGTGCCAGCGGAAGGGGGGGGAGGGAGACCCAGTACTTC
CDR3 protein: CASGRGGRETQYF

D gene: NA
J gene: TRBJ2-7
V gene: TRBV30
clone size: NA
CDR3 DNA: TGTGCCTGGAGTGACAGGGTGAGTTCCTACGAGCAGTACTTC
CDR3 protein: CAWSDRVSSYEQYF

D gene: NA
J gene: TRBJ2-5
V gene: TRBV13
clone size: few
CDR3 DNA: TGTGCCAGCAGCTTGGGGCAGTTCCAAGAGACCCAGTACTTC
CDR3 protein: CASSLGQFQETQYF

D gene: NA
J gene: TRBJ1-4
V gene: TRBV5-5
clone size: few
CDR3 DNA: TGTGCCAGCAGCCGCCGGGGGTTTAATGAAAAACTGTTTTTT
CDR3 protein: CASSRRGFNEKLFF

D gene: TRBD1
J gene: TRBJ2-1
V gene: TRBV10-2
clone size: NA
CDR3 DNA: TGCGCCAGCAGCCGGGACAGCTACTACAATGAGCAGTTCTTC
CDR3 protein: CASSRDSYYNEQFF

D gene: TRBD2
J gene: TRBJ2-7
V gene: TRBV6-1
clone size: NA
CDR3 DNA: TGTGCCAGCAGAAGACTAGCGGGAGCTAATGAGCAGTACTTC
CDR3 protein: CASRRLAGANEQYF

D gene: NA
J gene: TRBJ1-2
V gene: TRBV19
clone size: NA
CDR3 DNA: TGTGCCAGTAGTATAGGTGGCAGGAACCCCTATGGCTACACCTTC
CDR3 protein: CASSIGGRNPYGYTF

D gene: TRBD2
J gene: TRBJ2-1
V gene: TRBV6-5
clone size: once
CDR3 DNA: TGTGCCAGCAGTTTGGGCTTAGCGGGGGACAACAATGAGCAGTTCTTC
CDR3 protein: CASSLGLAGDNNEQFF

D gene: TRBD1
J gene: TRBJ1-2
V gene: TRBV4-2
clone size: few
CDR3 DNA: TGTGCCAGCAGCCAAGATCCAGGACAGGGGGGATCAGGGGGCTATGGCTACACCTTC
CDR3 protein: CASSQDPGQGGSGGYGYTF

D gene: TRBD2
J gene: TRBJ2-7
V gene: TRBV18
clone size: NA
CDR3 DNA: TGTGCCAGCTCACCCGGGGGGTACGAGCAGTACTTC
CDR3 protein: CASSPGGYEQYF

D gene: NA
J gene: TRBJ1-5
V gene: TRBV19
clone size: NA
CDR3 DNA: TGTGCCAGTAGAACCCACAGGGAATACAATCAGCCCCAGCATTTT
CDR3 protein: CASRTHREYNQPQHF

D gene: NA
J gene: TRBJ2-7
V gene: TRBV7-2
clone size: NA
CDR3 DNA: TGTGCCAGCAGCTTACGCCAGTACGAGCAGTACTTC
CDR3 protein: CASSLRQYEQYF

D gene: NA
J gene: TRBJ1-5
V gene: TRBV2
clone size: NA
CDR3 DNA: TGTGCCAGCGCGGTTAGCAATCAGCCCCAGCATTTT
CDR3 protein: CASAVSNQPQHF

D gene: NA
J gene: TRBJ2-3
V gene: TRBV6-1
clone size: NA
CDR3 DNA: TGTGCCAGCAGCCAAGGGGCCTTTAGCACAGATACGCAGTATTTT
CDR3 protein: CASSQGAFSTDTQYF

D gene: TRBD1
J gene: TRBJ1-5
V gene: TRBV19
clone size: NA
CDR3 DNA: TGTGCCAGTAGGCCGGACAGGGCAGGGAATCAGCCCCAGCATTTT
CDR3 protein: CASRPDRAGNQPQHF

D gene: NA
J gene: TRBJ2-6
V gene: TRBV5-8
clone size: NA
CDR3 DNA: TGTGCCAGCAGCTGGGCCGTCCTGACTTTC
CDR3 protein: CASSWAVLTF

D gene: TRBD1
J gene: TRBJ2-2
V gene: TRBV23-1
clone size: NA
CDR3 DNA: TGCGCCAGCAGTCCCGACAGGGGAAGGAACACCGGGGAGCTGTTTTTT
CDR3 protein: CASSPDRGRNTGELFF

D gene: TRBD2
J gene: TRBJ2-1
V gene: TRBV7-3
clone size: NA
CDR3 DNA: TGTGCCAGCAGCTTGGGCGGGAGCCTCTACAATGAGCAGTTCTTC
CDR3 protein: CASSLGGSLYNEQFF

D gene: NA
J gene: TRBJ2-1
V gene: TRBV25-1
clone size: NA
CDR3 DNA: TGTGCCAGCAGTGAAGGGCAAAGCAATGAGCAGTTCTTC
CDR3 protein: CASSEGQSNEQFF

D gene: NA
J gene: TRBJ2-7
V gene: TRBV5-1
clone size: few
CDR3 DNA: TGCGCCAGCAGCTTGGATGCGGGTAGGACCTACGAGCAGTACTTC
CDR3 protein: CASSLDAGRTYEQYF

D gene: NA
J gene: TRBJ1-1
V gene: TRBV6-6
clone size: NA
CDR3 DNA: TGTGCCAGCACTGACAGTGCCTTTGAAGCTTTCTTT
CDR3 protein: CASTDSAFEAFF

D gene: NA
J gene: TRBJ2-2
V gene: TRBV18
clone size: NA
CDR3 DNA: TGTGCCAGCTCACCCCCTAACACCGGGGAGCTGTTTTTT
CDR3 protein: CASSPPNTGELFF

D gene: TRBD1
J gene: TRBJ2-7
V gene: TRBV2
clone size: once
CDR3 DNA: TGTGCCAGCAGCCCGTTGGGACAGGGGGCCTACGAGCAGTACTTC
CDR3 protein: CASSPLGQGAYEQYF

D gene: TRBD2
J gene: TRBJ2-7
V gene: TRBV7-8
clone size: once
CDR3 DNA: TGTGCCAGCAGCTTAGGGACTAGCGCCTACGAGCAGTACTTC
CDR3 protein: CASSLGTSAYEQYF

D gene: TRBD2
J gene: TRBJ2-5
V gene: TRBV5-4
clone size: NA
CDR3 DNA: TGTGCCAGCAGCGAGCTAGCGGCCCCACAAGAGACCCAGTACTTC
CDR3 protein: CASSELAAPQETQYF

D gene: NA
J gene: TRBJ2-7
V gene: TRBV5-4
clone size: few
CDR3 DNA: TGTGCCAGCAGCTTGGAACAGGGATCCTACGAGCAGTACTTC
CDR3 protein: CASSLEQGSYEQYF

D gene: TRBD1
J gene: TRBJ1-1
V gene: TRBV7-9
clone size: NA
CDR3 DNA: TGTGCCAGCAGCTTACCCGGGACAGTGAACACTGAAGCTTTCTTT
CDR3 protein: CASSLPGTVNTEAFF

D gene: NA
J gene: TRBJ1-2
V gene: TRBV11-2
clone size: NA
CDR3 DNA: TGTGCCAGCAGCCCACTTTCTGTATATGGCTACACCTTC
CDR3 protein: CASSPLSVYGYTF

D gene: NA
J gene: TRBJ1-3
V gene: TRBV7-9
clone size: few
CDR3 DNA: TGTGCCAGCAGCTTGACAGGTTCCACTGGAAACACCATATATTTT
CDR3 protein: CASSLTGSTGNTIYF

D gene: TRBD1
J gene: TRBJ2-7
V gene: TRBV27
clone size: NA
CDR3 DNA: TGTGCCAGCAGACCCGCGGGGACAGGTCACGACGAGCAGTACTTC
CDR3 protein: CASRPAGTGHDEQYF

D gene: TRBD1
J gene: TRBJ2-2
V gene: TRBV2
clone size: NA
CDR3 DNA: TGTGCCAGCAGTGTATCCCGGGACAGGGTGGCCGGGGAGCTGTTTTTT
CDR3 protein: CASSVSRDRVAGELFF

D gene: TRBD1
J gene: TRBJ2-4
V gene: TRBV5-6
clone size: NA
CDR3 DNA: TGTGCCAGCAGCTTACTCGACAGGGTTGGGAACATTCAGTACTTC
CDR3 protein: CASSLLDRVGNIQYF

D gene: NA
J gene: TRBJ2-7
V gene: TRBV5-1
clone size: NA
CDR3 DNA: TGCGCCAGCAGCTTGGTAGGGGCCCACTACGAGCAGTACTTC
CDR3 protein: CASSLVGAHYEQYF

D gene: NA
J gene: TRBJ2-3
V gene: TRBV19
clone size: NA
CDR3 DNA: TGTGCCAGTAGTACTACAGGGAGCGTAGGCACAGATACGCAGTATTTT
CDR3 protein: CASSTTGSVGTDTQYF

D gene: NA
J gene: TRBJ1-2
V gene: TRBV28
clone size: few
CDR3 DNA: TGTGCCAGCAGTTTGCCCCTAAATACCCCTATATCAAGGGAGACTTATGGCTACACCTTC
CDR3 protein: CASSLPLNTPISRETYGYTF

D gene: NA
J gene: TRBJ2-7
V gene: TRBV10-1
clone size: once
CDR3 DNA: TGCGCCAGCAGTGAGTCGACAGGCTACGAGCAGTACTTC
CDR3 protein: CASSESTGYEQYF

D gene: TRBD1
J gene: TRBJ1-5
V gene: TRBV7-9
clone size: few
CDR3 DNA: TGTGCCAGCAGCCTCGGGACAGGGGGAAGGCATCAGCCCCAGCATTTT
CDR3 protein: CASSLGTGGRHQPQHF

D gene: TRBD1
J gene: TRBJ2-5
V gene: TRBV28
clone size: NA
CDR3 DNA: TGTGCCATCGGAAGGACAGGGGGAAGTGAGACCCAGTACTTC
CDR3 protein: CAIGRTGGSETQYF

D gene: NA
J gene: TRBJ2-7
V gene: TRBV5-1
clone size: NA
CDR3 DNA: TGCGCCAGCAGCTTGGATCCGGGCGGGTACGAGCAGTACTTC
CDR3 protein: CASSLDPGGYEQYF

D gene: NA
J gene: TRBJ2-1
V gene: TRBV11-2
clone size: NA
CDR3 DNA: TGTGCCAGCAGCCTCACACAGGAACAGTTCTTC
CDR3 protein: CASSLTQEQFF

D gene: TRBD1
J gene: TRBJ1-5
V gene: TRBV15
clone size: NA
CDR3 DNA: TGTGCCACCAGCCGACAGGGTCAGCCCCAGCATTTT
CDR3 protein: CATSRQGQPQHF

D gene: TRBD2
J gene: TRBJ2-1
V gene: TRBV5-4
clone size: NA
CDR3 DNA: TGTGCCAGCAGCTTCCTGGCGGGAGGGCCAGGGGAGCAGTTCTTC
CDR3 protein: CASSFLAGGPGEQFF

D gene: TRBD1
J gene: TRBJ2-1
V gene: TRBV15
clone size: few
CDR3 DNA: TGTGCCACCAGCAGAGATCGGACAGGAGTCGGTGAGCAGTTCTTC
CDR3 protein: CATSRDRTGVGEQFF

D gene: NA
J gene: TRBJ1-2
V gene: TRBV18
clone size: few
CDR3 DNA: TGTGCCAGCTCACCAGCAGGGACTACAGGGAGCGTACTAACTATGGGCTATGGCTACACCTTC
CDR3 protein: CASSPAGTTGSVLTMGYGYTF

D gene: TRBD2
J gene: TRBJ2-5
V gene: TRBV5-1
clone size: NA
CDR3 DNA: TGCGCCAGCAGCTTTAGGACTAGCGGGAGTGCCCCCCGGGAGCAGTACTTC
CDR3 protein: CASSFRTSGSAPREQYF

D gene: TRBD1
J gene: TRBJ1-1
V gene: TRBV5-1
clone size: NA
CDR3 DNA: TGCGCCAGCAGCTTGGGTGGGACAGCGGGCACTGAAGCTTTCTTT
CDR3 protein: CASSLGGTAGTEAFF

D gene: TRBD2
J gene: TRBJ2-7
V gene: TRBV19
clone size: once
CDR3 DNA: TGTGCCAGTAGCGGGAGGGCCGGCGAGCAGTACTTC
CDR3 protein: CASSGRAGEQYF

D gene: NA
J gene: TRBJ1-1
V gene: TRBV5-1
clone size: few
CDR3 DNA: TGCGCCAGCAGCTTGGGAGGCCGAACCAACACTGAAGCTTTCTTT
CDR3 protein: CASSLGGRTNTEAFF

D gene: TRBD1
J gene: TRBJ1-1
V gene: TRBV6-1
clone size: few
CDR3 DNA: TGTGCCAGCTCCCCGGGTCCGACAGGGAGGCCTTTCTTT
CDR3 protein: CASSPGPTGRPFF

D gene: NA
J gene: TRBJ2-5
V gene: TRBV18
clone size: NA
CDR3 DNA: TGTGCCAGCTCACCACCTTCCAGGGGTGTTCAGACCCAGTACTTC
CDR3 protein: CASSPPSRGVQTQYF